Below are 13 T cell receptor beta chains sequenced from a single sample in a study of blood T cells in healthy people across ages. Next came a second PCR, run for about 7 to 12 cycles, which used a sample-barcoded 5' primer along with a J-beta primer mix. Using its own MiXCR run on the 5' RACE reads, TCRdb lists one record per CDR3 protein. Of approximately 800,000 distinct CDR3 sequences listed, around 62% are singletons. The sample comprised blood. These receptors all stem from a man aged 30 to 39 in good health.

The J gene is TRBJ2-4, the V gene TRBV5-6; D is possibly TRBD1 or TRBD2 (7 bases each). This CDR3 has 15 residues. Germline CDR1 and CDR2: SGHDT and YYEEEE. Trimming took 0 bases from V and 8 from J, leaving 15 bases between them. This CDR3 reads CASSLVLTGRDIQYF. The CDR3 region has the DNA TGTGCCAGCAGCTTGGTGTTGACAGGGAGGGACATTCAGTACTTC.

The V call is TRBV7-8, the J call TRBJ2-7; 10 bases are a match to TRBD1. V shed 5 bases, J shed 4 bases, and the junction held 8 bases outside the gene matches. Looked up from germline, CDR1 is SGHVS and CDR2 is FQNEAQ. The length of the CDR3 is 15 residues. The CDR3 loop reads CASSPWTGGLYEQYF. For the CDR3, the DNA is TGTGCCAGCAGCCCATGGACAGGGGGGTTATACGAGCAGTACTTC.

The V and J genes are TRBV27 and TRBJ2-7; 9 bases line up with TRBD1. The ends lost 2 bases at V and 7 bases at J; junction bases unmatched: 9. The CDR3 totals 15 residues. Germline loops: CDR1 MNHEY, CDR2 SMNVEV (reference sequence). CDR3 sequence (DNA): TGTGCCAGCAGTTTAGTGACAGGGGGGGCATATGAGCAGTACTTC. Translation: CASSLVTGGAYEQYF.

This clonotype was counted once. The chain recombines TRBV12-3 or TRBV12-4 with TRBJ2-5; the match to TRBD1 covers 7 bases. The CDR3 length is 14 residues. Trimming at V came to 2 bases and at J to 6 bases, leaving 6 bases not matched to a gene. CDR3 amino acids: CASSLNRGWKTQYF. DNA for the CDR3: TGTGCCAGCAGTTTAAACAGGGGATGGAAGACCCAGTACTTC.

CDR3 sequence: CASRDTGTANYGYTF. In DNA form, the CDR3 reads TGCGCCAGCAGAGATACCGGGACAGCTAACTATGGCTACACCTTC. The chain recombines TRBV5-1 with TRBJ1-2; 7 positions match TRBD1. CDR1 and CDR2 from the germline V gene are SGHRS and YFSETQ. The CDR3 has 15 residues. V gave up 5 bases and J gave up 0 bases; unmatched junction bases: 7.

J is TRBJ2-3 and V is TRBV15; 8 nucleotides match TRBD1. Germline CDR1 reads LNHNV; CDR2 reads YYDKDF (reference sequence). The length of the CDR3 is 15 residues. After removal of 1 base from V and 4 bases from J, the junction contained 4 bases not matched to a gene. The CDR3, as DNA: TGTGCCACCAGCAGAGTGGGACAGGAGTCAGATACGCAGTATTTT. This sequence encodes CATSRVGQESDTQYF.

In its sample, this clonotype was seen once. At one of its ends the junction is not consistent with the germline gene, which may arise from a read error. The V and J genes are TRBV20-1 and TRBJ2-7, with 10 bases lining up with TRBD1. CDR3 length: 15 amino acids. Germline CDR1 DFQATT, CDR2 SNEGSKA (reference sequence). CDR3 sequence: CSAGDGTGDSYEQYF. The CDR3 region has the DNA TGCAGTGCTGGAGACGGGACAGGGGATTCCTACGAGCAGTACTTC.

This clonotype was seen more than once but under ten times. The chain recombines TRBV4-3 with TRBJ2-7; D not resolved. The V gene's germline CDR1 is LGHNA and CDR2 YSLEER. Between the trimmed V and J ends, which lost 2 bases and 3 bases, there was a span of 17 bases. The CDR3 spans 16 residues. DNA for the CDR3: TGCGCCAGCAGCCAATGTGGGATACCCCTCTTCTACGAGCAGTACTTC. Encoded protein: CASSQCGIPLFYEQYF.

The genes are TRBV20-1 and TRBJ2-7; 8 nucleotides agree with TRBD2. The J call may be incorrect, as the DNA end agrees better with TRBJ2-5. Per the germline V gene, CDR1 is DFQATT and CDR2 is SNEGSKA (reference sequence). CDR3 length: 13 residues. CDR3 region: CSVAGRVMETQYF. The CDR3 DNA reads TGCAGTGTAGCGGGACGGGTTATGGAGACCCAGTACTTC.

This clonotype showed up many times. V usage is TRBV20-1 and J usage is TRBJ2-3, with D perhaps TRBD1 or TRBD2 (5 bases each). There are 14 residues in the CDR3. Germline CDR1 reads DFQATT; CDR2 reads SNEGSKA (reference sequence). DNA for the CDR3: TGCAGCCTGGTGGGGGTCCAAAGCACAGATACGCAGTATTTT. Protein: CSLVGVQSTDTQYF.

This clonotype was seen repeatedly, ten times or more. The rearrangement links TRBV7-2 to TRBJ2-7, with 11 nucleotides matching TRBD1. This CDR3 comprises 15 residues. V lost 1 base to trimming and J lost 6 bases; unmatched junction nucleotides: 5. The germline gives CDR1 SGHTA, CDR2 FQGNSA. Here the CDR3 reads CASSLGWGQGGEQYF. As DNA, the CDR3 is TGTGCCAGCAGCTTAGGGTGGGGACAGGGGGGCGAGCAGTACTTC.

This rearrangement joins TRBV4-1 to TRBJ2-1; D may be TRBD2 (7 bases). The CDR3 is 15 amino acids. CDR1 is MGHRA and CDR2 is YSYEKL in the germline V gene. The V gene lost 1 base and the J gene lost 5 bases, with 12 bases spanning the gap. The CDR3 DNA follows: TGCGCCAGCAGCCAAGTGGGGGGGCGCGACAATGAGCAGTTCTTC. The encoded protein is CASSQVGGRDNEQFF.

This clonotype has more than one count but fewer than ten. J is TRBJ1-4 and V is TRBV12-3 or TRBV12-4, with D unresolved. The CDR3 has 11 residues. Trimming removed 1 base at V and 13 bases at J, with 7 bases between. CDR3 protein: CASSLERGLFF. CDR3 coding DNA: TGTGCCAGCAGTTTAGAGCGGGGACTGTTTTTT.